A single sample gave rise to the 32 T cell receptor beta chains below, sequenced in a study of blood T cell repertoires in COVID-19. Libraries were prepared by immunoSEQ multiplex PCR; TCRdb keeps only in-frame clonotypes and omits some of them. The sample consists of 200,000 to 250,000 clones, approximately 80% of them appearing once. Input material: PBMCs or T cells enriched from blood (not recorded which). The receptors originated from a woman aged 35 to 49 with acute COVID-19.

This chain joins TRBV5-4 and TRBJ2-7, with D possibly being TRBD1 (7 bases). The CDR3 extends over 14 amino acids. The V end was cut by 2 bases, the J end by 0 bases, with 9 bases between. Germline loops: CDR1 SGHNT, CDR2 YYREEE (reference sequence). CDR3 nucleotides: TGTGCCAGCAGCTTTCAGGGGGGCTCCTACGAGCAGTACTTC. It encodes CASSFQGGSYEQYF.

This clone was recorded a few times. The CDR3 here is CASSPGIANYGYTF. The DNA of the CDR3 is TGTGCCAGCAGCCCAGGGATCGCAAACTATGGCTACACCTTC. The chain carries TRBV7-3 and TRBJ1-2; D is perhaps TRBD1 (5 bases). V was cut by 5 bases and J by 2 bases, with 12 bases left in between. The CDR3 runs to 14 residues. Germline CDR1 reads SGHTA; CDR2 reads FQGTGA.

V gene TRBV14 combines with J gene TRBJ2-1; D gene unclear. The germline V gene has CDR1 SGHDN and CDR2 FVKESK. The CDR3 is 13 residues long. Trimming removed 2 bases at V and 1 base at J, with 3 bases between. This CDR3 is CASSQRSYNEQFF. The CDR3 nucleotides read TGTGCCAGCAGCCAACGTTCCTACAATGAGCAGTTCTTC.

The rearrangement links TRBV6-1 to TRBJ1-3; D perhaps matches TRBD1 (6 bases). CDR1 MNHNS and CDR2 SASEGT come from the germline V gene. Trimming removed 0 bases at V and 2 bases at J, with 11 bases between. The CDR3 runs 16 residues. The CDR3 here is CASSEAGPGAGNTIYF. DNA for the CDR3: TGTGCCAGCAGTGAAGCAGGTCCAGGGGCTGGAAACACCATATATTTT.

The chain carries TRBV6-1 and TRBJ2-1; 9 nucleotides agree with TRBD1. Trimming at V came to 1 base and at J to 7 bases, leaving 5 bases not matched to a gene. Per germline, CDR1 MNHNS and CDR2 SASEGT. CDR3 length: 15 amino acids. DNA of the CDR3: TGTGCCAGCAGTGAAGATTGGACAGGGGTAAATGAGCAGTTCTTC. It yields the protein CASSEDWTGVNEQFF.

The J gene is TRBJ2-5, the V gene TRBV5-4; 7 bases are a match to TRBD2. The CDR3 loop spans 13 amino acids. CDR1 SGHNT and CDR2 YYREEE come from the germline V gene (reference sequence). With 10 bases clipped from V and 1 base from J, the junction kept 7 bases outside the gene matches. The CDR3 loop reads CAARSSGQETQYF. The CDR3 DNA follows: TGTGCCGCTCGGTCTAGCGGCCAAGAGACCCAGTACTTC.

This clone appeared once. The rearrangement uses TRBV7-6 and TRBJ1-1; perhaps TRBD1 as D (5 bases). Trimming pared 4 bases from V and 2 bases from J, leaving 17 bases between. This CDR3 is built from 16 residues. Germline CDR1 and CDR2: SGHVS and FNYEAQ. This CDR3 is CASSSFPDRSNTEAFF. The CDR3 DNA is TGTGCCAGCAGCTCATTCCCAGACAGATCAAACACTGAAGCTTTCTTT. The full variable domain, with the rest looked up from reference TRBV7-6 and TRBJ1-1, is GAGVSQSPRYKVTKRGQDVALRCDPISGHVSLYWYRQALGQGPEFLTYFNYEAQQDKSGLPNDRFSAERPEGSISTLTIQRTEQRDSAMYRCASSSFPDRSNTEAFFGQGTRLTVV.

This rearrangement joins TRBV6-2 or TRBV6-3 to TRBJ2-7; TRBD1 agrees at 8 bases. This CDR3 is built from 13 residues. In germline, CDR1 is MNHEY, CDR2 SVGEGT. V was clipped by 4 bases and J by 4 bases; unmatched bases: 3. The CDR3, as DNA: TGTGCCAGCAGTTCGGACAGGGAGTACGAGCAGTACTTC. Amino acid sequence: CASSSDREYEQYF.

The chain has TRBV7-9 and TRBJ1-1, with 8 bases identical to TRBD1. The germline CDR1 and CDR2 sequences are SEHNR and FQNEAQ (reference sequence). This CDR3 comprises 15 residues. Unmatched junction bases numbered 6, after V lost 2 bases and J lost 4 bases. CDR3 protein: CASSLTIDRGTEAFF. CDR3 sequence (DNA): TGTGCCAGCAGCTTAACGATAGACAGGGGCACTGAAGCTTTCTTT.

This clone was seen a handful of times. V and J are TRBV28 and TRBJ1-5, with D uncertain. V was clipped by 6 bases and J by 6 bases, with 9 bases between them. The CDR3 has 12 residues. The germline V gene has CDR1 MDHEN and CDR2 SYDVKM. The CDR3 region is CASRRDPQPQHF. The CDR3 coding sequence is TGTGCCAGCAGGAGGGATCCTCAGCCCCAGCATTTT.

This clone has only one observation. The rearrangement uses TRBV5-1 and TRBJ1-6; D uncertain. The CDR3 is 13 amino acids. Trimming cost V 4 bases and J 6 bases, with 8 bases left between them. The germline V gene has CDR1 SGHRS and CDR2 YFSETQ. The CDR3 is CASSAQANSPLHF. The CDR3 nucleotides read TGCGCCAGCAGCGCCCAGGCTAATTCACCCCTCCACTTT.

V and J are TRBV3-1 (or the pseudogene TRBV3-2) and TRBJ2-3; D might be TRBD1 (5 bases). The CDR3 loop spans 14 amino acids. Per germline, CDR1 LGHDT and CDR2 YNNKEL (reference sequence). V lost 2 bases and J lost 7, with 13 bases in between. The CDR3 region has the DNA TGTGCCAGCAGCCAAACCCCCAAGGGGTATACGCAGTATTTT. Amino acid sequence: CASSQTPKGYTQYF.

The chain carries TRBV19 and TRBJ1-5; 7 nucleotides align to TRBD1. This CDR3 comprises 14 residues. CDR1 and CDR2 from the germline V gene are LNHDA and SQIVND (reference sequence). Trimming took 3 bases from V and 4 from J; bases not matched to a gene: 3. The CDR3 DNA is TGTGCCAGTAGTATGACAGGGTGGAATCAGCCCCAGCATTTT. It is translated as CASSMTGWNQPQHF.

This CDR3 is CASSVRQGAAGDTQYF. CDR3 in DNA: TGTGCCAGCAGCGTTAGGCAGGGGGCAGCGGGAGATACGCAGTATTTT. This rearrangement joins TRBV9 to TRBJ2-3; 8 bases agree with TRBD1. The CDR3 is made up of 16 amino acids. The V gene's germline CDR1 is SGDLS and CDR2 YYNGEE. After removal of 2 bases from V and 5 bases from J, the junction contained 10 bases not matched to a gene.

This sequence joins TRBV7-9 and TRBJ1-1, with a weak D call TRBD1 (6 bases). Trimming removed 5 bases from V and 8 bases from J, with 24 bases in between. CDR3 length: 16 residues. Germline CDR1 and CDR2: SEHNR and FQNEAQ (reference sequence). CDR3 coding DNA: TGTGCCAGCAGCGCCACTGAGGGTGCGACAGGTTTAGAAGCTTTCTTT. Translation gives CASSATEGATGLEAFF.

The gene calls are TRBV6-5 and TRBJ2-1, with 10 nucleotides matching TRBD2. CDR3 length: 15 amino acids. The trim removed 6 bases at V and 5 bases at J, leaving 7 bases unmatched. Germline CDR1 MNHEY, CDR2 SVGAGI. CDR3 sequence: CASSPGLAIDNEQFF. The CDR3 DNA reads as TGTGCCAGCAGCCCGGGACTAGCGATCGACAATGAGCAGTTCTTC.

The chain combines TRBV18 with TRBJ2-1, with TRBD1 matching over 9 bases. The CDR3 totals 15 residues. V shed 5 bases and J 4 bases; nucleotides not matched to a gene: 6. The germline gives CDR1 KGHSH, CDR2 LQKENI. The CDR3 protein is CASSFGQGLYNEQFF. The CDR3 DNA follows: TGTGCCAGCTCATTTGGACAGGGGCTATACAATGAGCAGTTCTTC.

The chain combines TRBV18 with TRBJ1-1; D is unclear. V lost 1 base, J lost 1 base, and 13 bases lay in between. This CDR3 is built from 16 residues. The germline V gene has CDR1 KGHSH and CDR2 LQKENI. CDR3 residues: CASSPRAGRSNTEAFF. DNA for the CDR3: TGTGCCAGCTCACCACGGGCGGGCCGGTCGAACACTGAAGCTTTCTTT.

This clone was found once. V usage is TRBV6-6 and J usage is TRBJ1-1; tentatively, D is TRBD1 (6 bases). This CDR3 comprises 13 residues. The V gene's germline CDR1 is MNHNY and CDR2 SVGAGI (reference sequence). Trimming pared 6 bases from V and 2 bases from J, leaving 10 bases between. The CDR3 loop reads CASSIRGNTEAFF. CDR3 coding DNA: TGTGCCAGCAGCATCAGGGGTAACACTGAAGCTTTCTTT.

The chain links TRBV9 to TRBJ2-3; TRBD1 might be the D (6 bases). Germline loops: CDR1 SGDLS, CDR2 YYNGEE. The CDR3 is 13 residues long. Trimming stripped 1 base from V and 4 bases from J, with 7 bases between. DNA of the CDR3: TGTGCCAGCAGCGTAACAGGGCCAGATACGCAGTATTTT. This encodes CASSVTGPDTQYF.

V gene TRBV27 combines with J gene TRBJ2-7; tentative D call: TRBD1 (6 bases). Deletions cut 5 bases from V and 1 base from J, with 12 bases between. Germline lookup yields CDR1 MNHEY and CDR2 SMNVEV (reference sequence). The CDR3 is made up of 14 amino acids. The DNA of the CDR3 is TGTGCCAGCAGTAGCGAGACAGGATCCTACGAGCAGTACTTC. The encoded protein is CASSSETGSYEQYF.

There are a few counts of this clone. The chain couples TRBV5-8 to TRBJ2-6; 7 positions agree with TRBD1. J lost 2 bases, V lost 2 bases, and 1 base had no gene match. The CDR3 is made up of 15 amino acids. CDR1 and CDR2 from the germline V gene are SGHTS and YDEGEE. DNA of the CDR3: TGTGCCAGCAGCTTAGGGGGCACTGGGGCCAACGTCCTGACTTTC. This codes for CASSLGGTGANVLTF.

As for this clone: The same CDR3 can be traced to other DNA sequences in this sample. The chain links TRBV12-3 or TRBV12-4 to TRBJ1-1; D call uncertain. V lost 5 bases and J lost 0, with 7 bases in between. CDR3 size: 13 residues. CDR3 nucleotides: TGTGCCAGCAGTCCCGAGATGAACACTGAAGCTTTCTTT. It encodes CASSPEMNTEAFF.

The V call is TRBV10-3, the J call TRBJ1-3; D is uncertain. CDR1 and CDR2 from the germline V gene are ENHRY and SYGVKD. V was pared by 8 bases and J by 0 bases, with 8 bases between. The CDR3 has 13 amino acids. In DNA, the CDR3 is TGTGCCATCTTAAAGAGCTCTGGAAACACCATATATTTT. It yields the protein CAILKSSGNTIYF.

V and J are TRBV28 and TRBJ1-2; D call uncertain. The CDR3 covers 10 residues. CDR1 is MDHEN, CDR2 SYDVKM, per germline. The V and J ends lost 6 bases and 6 bases respectively, with 5 bases between them. The CDR3 spells CASRSNGYTF. CDR3 in DNA: TGTGCCAGCAGATCAAATGGCTACACCTTC.

The V and J genes are TRBV15 and TRBJ2-1; tentative D call: TRBD2 (5 bases). V was cut by 0 bases and J by 0 bases, with 6 bases left in between. The CDR3 is made up of 15 amino acids. Germline V CDR1 and CDR2: LNHNV, YYDKDF (reference sequence). The CDR3 DNA follows: TGTGCCACCAGCAGAGACGGGGACTCCTACAATGAGCAGTTCTTC. Its translation is CATSRDGDSYNEQFF.

This clone was observed a few times. The chain employs TRBV7-3 and TRBJ2-7, with TRBD1 matching 8 bases. The CDR3 is made up of 13 amino acids. The V segment lost 8 bases and the J segment 6 bases; nucleotides outside the gene matches: 9. Germline loops: CDR1 SGHTA, CDR2 FQGTGA. CDR3 sequence (DNA): TGTGCCAGCGCGGGCAGGGGGCAGGTCGAGCAGTACTTC. Amino acid sequence: CASAGRGQVEQYF.

This chain joins TRBV7-2 and TRBJ2-7; perhaps TRBD1 as D (6 bases). The V and J ends lost 2 bases and 3 bases respectively, with 8 bases between them. This CDR3 comprises 13 residues. Germline V lookup: CDR1 SGHTA, CDR2 FQGNSA. CDR3 protein: CASSLNRDYEQYF. CDR3 nucleotides: TGTGCCAGCAGCTTAAACAGGGACTACGAGCAGTACTTC.

This clone was seen only a few times. This chain links TRBV14 with TRBJ2-7, with D maybe TRBD1 (6 bases). V lost 4 bases and J lost 0, with 22 bases in between. This CDR3 spans 18 amino acids. Per germline, CDR1 SGHDN and CDR2 FVKESK. CDR3 nucleotides: TGTGCCAGCAGCCCCAGGCGAGTGGAGAGGGGGAGCTCCTACGAGCAGTACTTC. Its translation is CASSPRRVERGSSYEQYF. The entire variable domain, with the rest obtained from reference TRBV14 and TRBJ2-7, is as follows: EAGVTQFPSHSVIEKGQTVTLRCDPISGHDNLYWYRRVMGKEIKFLLHFVKESKQDESGMPNNRFLAERTGGTYSTLKVQPAELEDSGVYFCASSPRRVERGSSYEQYFGPGTRLTVT.

A single count supports this clone. The chain has TRBV11-1 and TRBJ2-1; maybe TRBD2 (5 bases). The germline gives CDR1 SGHAT, CDR2 FQDESV (reference sequence). CDR3 length: 15 residues. V lost 2 bases and J lost 7, with 15 bases in between. CDR3 amino acids: CASSLYVGSGNEQFF. The DNA for the CDR3 is TGTGCCAGCAGCTTATACGTCGGCTCGGGGAATGAGCAGTTCTTC. The full variable domain, its missing parts supplied by reference TRBV11-1 and TRBJ2-1, is EAEVAQSPRYKITEKSQAVAFWCDPISGHATLYWYRQILGQGPELLVQFQDESVVDDSQLPKDRFSAERLKGVDSTLKIQPAELGDSAMYLCASSLYVGSGNEQFFGPGTRLTVL.

The chain recombines TRBV6-5 with TRBJ1-2, with D perhaps TRBD1 (6 bases). The CDR3 runs 12 residues. Germline V lookup: CDR1 MNHEY, CDR2 SVGAGI. The V gene lost 6 bases and the J gene lost 8 bases, with 13 bases spanning the gap. This CDR3 reads CASRGAAVGYTF. The CDR3, as DNA: TGTGCCAGCAGGGGGGCAGCGGTCGGCTACACCTTC.

The gene calls are TRBV29-1 and TRBJ2-2; weak D call: TRBD2 (6 bases). V lost 4 bases and J 4 bases, leaving 10 bases between the germline ends. Germline V CDR1 and CDR2: SQVTM, ANQGSEA. This CDR3 is built from 13 residues. The CDR3, as DNA: TGCAGCGTTGTCCGGGAGTTCACCGGGGAGCTGTTTTTT. This translates into CSVVREFTGELFF.